This is a list of T cell receptor beta chains from one sample in a study of cytomegalovirus exposure and HLA in healthy donors. Data came from immunoSEQ multiplex PCR; TCRdb stores just in-frame clones and leaves some out. The sample lists 93,000 or so clones, over 70% seen once, with roughly 4% in the top ten. Sequenced sample: PBMCs. These receptors were taken from a man in his fifties in good health and CMV-seropositive. The CDR3 runs from the conserved cysteine through the conserved F or W. Each record gives: V gene, J gene, D gene, clone size, CDR3 DNA, CDR3 protein. D genes are given only for firm matches. Size is omitted from some rows. Given values are once, few, many or a class for expanded clones.

V: TRBV2
J: TRBJ1-1
D: TRBD1
size: NA
DNA: TGTGCCAGCAGTGGACAGGGGGCTGGGAACACTGAAGCTTTCTTT
CDR3: CASSGQGAGNTEAFF

V: TRBV28
J: TRBJ2-1
D: TRBD1
size: NA
DNA: TGTGCCAGCATGGGGACTCCGGGACAGGGGAGCAATGAGCAGTTCTTC
CDR3: CASMGTPGQGSNEQFF

V: TRBV28
J: TRBJ1-4
D: NA
size: NA
DNA: TGTGCCAGCAGTTTAAGTGCAGGGGTCGGTGAAAAACTGTTTTTT
CDR3: CASSLSAGVGEKLFF

V: TRBV5-1
J: TRBJ2-7
D: NA
size: NA
DNA: TGCGCCAGCAGCTTGTCGCACATTTCAAGCTACGAGCAGTACTTC
CDR3: CASSLSHISSYEQYF

V: TRBV30
J: TRBJ1-2
D: TRBD1
size: NA
DNA: TGTGCCTGGAGTGGGGGACAGGGTAGTAGTGGCTACACCTTC
CDR3: CAWSGGQGSSGYTF

V: TRBV7-9
J: TRBJ1-1
D: NA
size: once
DNA: TGTGCCAGCAGCTTATTAGGCGGTAACACTGAAGCTTTCTTT
CDR3: CASSLLGGNTEAFF

V: TRBV28
J: TRBJ2-1
D: TRBD2
size: NA
DNA: TGTGCCAGCAGTGTACCGGGACTAGTAACCGCTGAGCAGTTCTTC
CDR3: CASSVPGLVTAEQFF

V: TRBV19
J: TRBJ2-3
D: TRBD1
size: NA
DNA: TGTGCCAGTAGTCCACAGGGGGCAGATACGCAGTATTTT
CDR3: CASSPQGADTQYF

V: TRBV10-3
J: TRBJ2-7
D: NA
size: NA
DNA: TGTGCCATCAGTGAGACAGGGAATGCATACGAGCAGTACTTC
CDR3: CAISETGNAYEQYF

V: TRBV4-3
J: TRBJ2-1
D: TRBD2
size: NA
DNA: TGCGCCAGCAGCCAAAGACTAGCCTCCTACAATGAGCAGTTCTTC
CDR3: CASSQRLASYNEQFF

V: TRBV30
J: TRBJ1-1
D: NA
size: NA
DNA: TGTGCCTGGAGTGCGACAGGGAACACTGAAGCTTTCTTT
CDR3: CAWSATGNTEAFF

V: TRBV28
J: TRBJ1-6
D: NA
size: NA
DNA: TGTGCCAGCAGTCCGCCGGGGGGGCCAAGCTCCTATAATTCACCCCTCCACTTT
CDR3: CASSPPGGPSSYNSPLHF

V: TRBV18
J: TRBJ2-1
D: NA
size: NA
DNA: TGTGCCAGCTCACCGGAGGACGGATCCTACAATGAGCAGTTCTTC
CDR3: CASSPEDGSYNEQFF

V: TRBV4-3
J: TRBJ1-1
D: NA
size: NA
DNA: TGCGCCAGCAGCCAAGAGTCAGGGTTGGGTAACGCTGAAGCTTTCTTT
CDR3: CASSQESGLGNAEAFF

V: TRBV19
J: TRBJ2-7
D: TRBD1
size: NA
DNA: TGTGCCAGTGGGACAGGAGGTCCCTACGAGCAGTACTTC
CDR3: CASGTGGPYEQYF

V: TRBV7-9
J: TRBJ2-2
D: NA
size: NA
DNA: TGTGCCAGCAGCTTAGTTATCGACACCGGGGAGCTGTTTTTT
CDR3: CASSLVIDTGELFF

V: TRBV4-1
J: TRBJ1-3
D: NA
size: NA
DNA: TGCGCCAGCAGCCAAGCCTCAAGTTCAGGGGACGGAAACACCATATATTTT
CDR3: CASSQASSSGDGNTIYF

V: TRBV27
J: TRBJ2-3
D: NA
size: NA
DNA: TGTGCCAGCACCGCGGGACAGACATCACTGGGGACGCAGTATTTT
CDR3: CASTAGQTSLGTQYF

V: TRBV6-1
J: TRBJ2-1
D: TRBD2
size: NA
DNA: TGTGCCAGCAGTGAAACTAGCGGTGGCCACAATGAGCAGTTCTTC
CDR3: CASSETSGGHNEQFF

V: TRBV7-8
J: TRBJ2-7
D: TRBD1
size: NA
DNA: TGTGCCAGCAGCTTAGGTATTCGGACAGGGAGTGCCGAGCAGTACTTC
CDR3: CASSLGIRTGSAEQYF

V: TRBV7-6
J: TRBJ2-1
D: TRBD2
size: NA
DNA: TGTGCCAGCAGCTTAGGGGCTCTCCGGGGGGCCTACAATGAGCAGTTCTTC
CDR3: CASSLGALRGAYNEQFF

V: TRBV9
J: TRBJ1-2
D: NA
size: NA
DNA: TGTGCCAGCAGCGTAGCCGGGGGAACTGGCTACACCTTC
CDR3: CASSVAGGTGYTF

V: TRBV10-3
J: TRBJ1-6
D: NA
size: few
DNA: TGTGCCATCAGTGAGGGGGGGGGTGAATCACCCCTCCACTTT
CDR3: CAISEGGGESPLHF

V: TRBV7-9
J: TRBJ2-7
D: TRBD1
size: NA
DNA: TGTGCCAGCAGCTCAGGTGGAGCGACAGGGGACAACGAGCAGTACTTC
CDR3: CASSSGGATGDNEQYF

V: TRBV25-1
J: TRBJ2-3
D: TRBD2
size: NA
DNA: TGTGCCAGCAGTGATTCGACTAGCGGAGATACGCAGTATTTT
CDR3: CASSDSTSGDTQYF

V: TRBV25-1
J: TRBJ2-2
D: TRBD1
size: few
DNA: TGTGCCAGCAGTGAATACGACAGGGGGCTCGCCGGGGAGCTGTTTTTT
CDR3: CASSEYDRGLAGELFF